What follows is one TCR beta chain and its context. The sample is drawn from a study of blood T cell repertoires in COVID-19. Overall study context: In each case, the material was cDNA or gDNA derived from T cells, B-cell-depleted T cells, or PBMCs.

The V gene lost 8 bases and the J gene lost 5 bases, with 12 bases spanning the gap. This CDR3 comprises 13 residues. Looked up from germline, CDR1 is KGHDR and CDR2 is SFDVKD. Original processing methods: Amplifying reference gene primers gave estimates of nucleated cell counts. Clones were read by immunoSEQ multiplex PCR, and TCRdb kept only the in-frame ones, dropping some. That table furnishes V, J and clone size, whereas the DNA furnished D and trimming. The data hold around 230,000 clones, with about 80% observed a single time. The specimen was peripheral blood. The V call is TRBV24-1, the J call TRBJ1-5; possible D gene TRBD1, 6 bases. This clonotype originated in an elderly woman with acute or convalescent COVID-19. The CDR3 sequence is CATIRWGHQPQHF. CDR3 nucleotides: TGTGCCACCATTCGTTGGGGGCATCAGCCCCAGCATTTT.